Listed below are T cell receptor beta chains from one sample, sequenced in a study of molecular identifiers for immune sequencing clone quantification. One entry per CDR3 protein, called by TCRdb with MiXCR from the PCR reads. The sample contains some 10,000 distinct CDR3 sequences, around 23% of which appear only once. Sequenced: naive CD8+ T cells from blood, with Jurkat cell RNA spiked in. Every receptor here comes from a human donor in good health. Some libraries in this study had Jurkat cell RNA spiked in. Both conserved end residues are part of each CDR3. D genes are given only for firm matches. Clone size is stated in some rows and not others, as once, few, many or a class when expanded.

J: TRBJ2-7
size: many
V: TRBV28
D: NA
CDR3: CASSLWGGTYEQYF
DNA: TGTGCCAGCAGTTTATGGGGCGGAACCTACGAGCAGTACTTC

J: TRBJ2-7
size: medium-sized
V: TRBV7-2
D: TRBD2
CDR3: CASSWGGGAYEQYF
DNA: TGTGCCAGCAGCTGGGGCGGGGGGGCCTACGAGCAGTACTTC

J: TRBJ1-1
size: NA
V: TRBV12-3/TRBV12-4
D: TRBD1
CDR3: CASSPRAGGETDAFF
DNA: TGTGCCAGCAGTCCAAGGGCAGGGGGCGAGACTGACGCTTTCTTT

J: TRBJ2-2
size: NA
V: TRBV2
D: TRBD2
CDR3: CASSETSGGYTGELFF
DNA: TGTGCCAGCAGTGAGACTAGCGGGGGATACACCGGGGAGCTGTTTTTT

J: TRBJ1-2
size: many
V: TRBV29-1
D: NA
CDR3: CSAFQGGGYGYTF
DNA: TGCAGCGCTTTTCAGGGCGGTGGGTATGGCTACACCTTC

J: TRBJ2-6
size: many
V: TRBV5-6
D: NA
CDR3: CASSLGVSGANVLTF
DNA: TGTGCCAGCAGCTTGGGGGTCTCTGGGGCCAACGTCCTGACTTTC

J: TRBJ2-7
size: many
V: TRBV7-6
D: NA
CDR3: CASSLERDGTFEQYF
DNA: TGTGCCAGCAGCTTAGAAAGGGACGGGACCTTCGAGCAGTACTTC

J: TRBJ1-1
size: many
V: TRBV2
D: NA
CDR3: CASRNMMNTEAFF
DNA: TGTGCCAGCAGAAATATGATGAACACTGAAGCTTTCTTT

J: TRBJ1-2
size: medium-sized
V: TRBV4-3
D: NA
CDR3: CASSQEPDPNYGYTF
DNA: TGCGCCAGCAGCCAAGAACCGGACCCTAACTATGGCTACACCTTC

J: TRBJ1-1
size: once
V: TRBV9
D: NA
CDR3: CASSLWEITEALF
DNA: TGTGCCAGCAGCTTGTGGGAGATCACTGAAGCTCTCTTT

J: TRBJ2-7
size: medium-sized
V: TRBV30
D: NA
CDR3: CAWSNRLGYEQYF
DNA: TGTGCCTGGAGTAACCGTCTAGGGTACGAGCAGTACTTC

J: TRBJ2-3
size: medium-sized
V: TRBV9
D: NA
CDR3: CASSSAGLSDTQYF
DNA: TGTGCCAGCAGCTCCGCCGGACTATCCGATACGCAGTATTTT

J: TRBJ2-1
size: NA
V: TRBV7-9
D: TRBD2
CDR3: CASSPGTNSLAGGGEQFF
DNA: TGTGCCAGCAGCCCCGGTACGAACTCACTAGCGGGAGGGGGGGAGCAGTTCTTC

J: TRBJ1-1
size: few
V: TRBV11-2
D: NA
CDR3: CASSSTSGYLNTEAFF
DNA: TGTGCCAGCAGCTCAACGAGCGGGTACTTGAACACTGAAGCTTTCTTT

J: TRBJ1-1
size: medium-sized
V: TRBV12-3/TRBV12-4
D: NA
CDR3: CASSWGEGTEAFF
DNA: TGTGCCAGCAGTTGGGGGGAAGGCACTGAAGCTTTCTTT

J: TRBJ2-1
size: NA
V: TRBV10-2
D: NA
CDR3: CASTGFDYNEQFF
DNA: TGCGCCAGCACGGGATTTGACTACAATGAGCAGTTCTTC

J: TRBJ2-3
size: medium-sized
V: TRBV7-6
D: NA
CDR3: CASKGLLGTDTQYF
DNA: TGTGCCAGCAAGGGGCTCCTAGGCACAGATACGCAGTATTTT

J: TRBJ1-5
size: medium-sized
V: TRBV9
D: NA
CDR3: CASSVDGESQPQHF
DNA: TGTGCCAGCAGCGTAGATGGGGAATCTCAGCCCCAGCATTTT

J: TRBJ2-1
size: many
V: TRBV7-9
D: TRBD2
CDR3: CASSPPSGSSYNEQFF
DNA: TGTGCCAGCAGCCCCCCAAGCGGGAGCTCCTACAATGAGCAGTTCTTC

J: TRBJ2-7
size: NA
V: TRBV10-3
D: NA
CDR3: CAISASGSYEPYF
DNA: TGTGCCATCAGTGCGTCTGGCAGTTACGAGCCGTACTTC

J: TRBJ2-7
size: many
V: TRBV6-1
D: TRBD1
CDR3: CASSNPGQGSYEQYF
DNA: TGTGCCAGCAGTAACCCGGGACAGGGGTCCTACGAGCAGTACTTC

J: TRBJ2-1
size: few
V: TRBV27
D: NA
CDR3: CASSSFGNEQFF
DNA: TGTGCCAGCAGTTCCTTCGGCAATGAGCAGTTCTTC

J: TRBJ1-3
size: NA
V: TRBV6-6
D: TRBD1
CDR3: CASSRDSSGNTIYF
DNA: TGTGCCAGCAGTCGGGACAGCTCTGGAAACACGATATATTTT

J: TRBJ2-3
size: many
V: TRBV2
D: TRBD2
CDR3: CASTSVAGGRDTQYF
DNA: TGTGCCAGCACGTCGGTAGCGGGAGGGAGGGATACGCAGTATTTT

J: TRBJ2-1
size: many
V: TRBV21-1
D: NA
CDR3: CASSSSAEILAGQHNEQFF
DNA: TGTGCCAGCAGCAGCTCAGCAGAGATACTAGCGGGACAACACAATGAGCAGTTCTTC

J: TRBJ2-7
size: NA
V: TRBV5-4
D: NA
CDR3: CASSPGTASPYEQYF
DNA: TGTGCCAGCAGCCCCGGGACCGCAAGCCCCTACGAGCAGTACTTC